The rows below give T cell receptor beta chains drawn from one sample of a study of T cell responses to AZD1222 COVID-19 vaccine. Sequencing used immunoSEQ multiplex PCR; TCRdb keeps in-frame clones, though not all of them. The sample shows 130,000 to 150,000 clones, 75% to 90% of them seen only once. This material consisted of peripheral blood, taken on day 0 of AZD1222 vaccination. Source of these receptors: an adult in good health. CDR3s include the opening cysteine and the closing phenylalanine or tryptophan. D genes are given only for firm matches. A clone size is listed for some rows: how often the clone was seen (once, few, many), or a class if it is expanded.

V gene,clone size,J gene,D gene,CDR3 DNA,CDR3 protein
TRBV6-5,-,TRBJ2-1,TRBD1,TGTGCCAGCAGCCCCGTCGGGACAGGGAATAATGAGCAGTTCTTC,CASSPVGTGNNEQFF
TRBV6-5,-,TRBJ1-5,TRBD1,TGTGCCAGCAGCAAGGACAGGGGGCTTAATCAGCCCCAGCATTTT,CASSKDRGLNQPQHF
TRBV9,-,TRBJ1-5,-,TGTGCCAGCAGTGGGCAGGGGATCAATCAGCCCCAGCATTTT,CASSGQGINQPQHF
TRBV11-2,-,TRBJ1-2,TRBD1,TGTGCCAGCAGCTTAGATCCAAGGTGGAGGACAGGGTTAGGCTATGGCTACACCTTC,CASSLDPRWRTGLGYGYTF
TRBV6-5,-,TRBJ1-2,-,TGTGCCAGCAGGGGAGTGAATGGCTACACCTTC,CASRGVNGYTF
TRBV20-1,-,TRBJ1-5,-,TGCAGTGCAAGTGGACTTGGTAGCAATCAGCCCCAGCATTTT,CSASGLGSNQPQHF
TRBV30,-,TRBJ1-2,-,TGTGCCTGGAGTGTACTGGGCCATTCCTCCGGGGGCTACACCTTC,CAWSVLGHSSGGYTF
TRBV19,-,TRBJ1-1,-,TGTGCCAGTAGCATCGGATTCACTGAAGCTTTCTTT,CASSIGFTEAFF
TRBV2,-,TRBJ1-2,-,TGTGCCAGCAGTGCGCGGGGGTATTTTGGCTACACCTTC,CASSARGYFGYTF
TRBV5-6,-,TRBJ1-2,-,TGTGCCAGCAGTCCGGGACGTACTAAGACGTTATATGGCTACACCTTC,CASSPGRTKTLYGYTF
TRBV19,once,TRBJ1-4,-,TGTGCCAGCAACGACATGGCTAATGAAAAACTGTTTTTT,CASNDMANEKLFF
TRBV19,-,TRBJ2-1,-,TGTGCCAGTAGTATCAGTCAGGGAAGATTCAATGAGCAGTTCTTC,CASSISQGRFNEQFF
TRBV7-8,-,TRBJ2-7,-,TGTGCCAGCAGCACCCCTGTCGGCTACGAGCAGTACTTC,CASSTPVGYEQYF
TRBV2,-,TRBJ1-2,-,TGTGCCAGCAGCCCAGACAGGTTAAACTATGGCTACACCTTC,CASSPDRLNYGYTF
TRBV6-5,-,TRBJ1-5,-,TGTGCCAGCACCAAACCGTCAGGGGCCAATCAGCCCCAGCATTTT,CASTKPSGANQPQHF
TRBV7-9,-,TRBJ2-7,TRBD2,TGTGCCAGCAGCTCGAGGACTAGCGGGAGAGGGGACTCCTACGAGCAGTACTTC,CASSSRTSGRGDSYEQYF
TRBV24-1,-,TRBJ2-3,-,TGTGCCACCAGTGACCTGGACAGCCGTACGCAGTATTTT,CATSDLDSRTQYF
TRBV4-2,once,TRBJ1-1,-,TGTGCCAGCATCCGGGGTACAGGGAACACTGAAGCTTTCTTT,CASIRGTGNTEAFF
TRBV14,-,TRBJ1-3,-,TGTGCCAGCAGCCTAAGGGTGTATGCGGGGAGCTCTGGAAACACCATATATTTT,CASSLRVYAGSSGNTIYF
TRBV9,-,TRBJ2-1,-,TGTGCCAGCAGCGTACGTCCTGGCCTCCTCCATGAGCAGTTCTTC,CASSVRPGLLHEQFF
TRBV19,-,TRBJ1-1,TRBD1,TGTGCCAGTAGCCCCCCGGACAGGCGAATTGAAGCTTTCTTT,CASSPPDRRIEAFF
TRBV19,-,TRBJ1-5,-,TGTGCCAGTAGCACCTCCGGTAGCAATCAGCCCCAGCATTTT,CASSTSGSNQPQHF
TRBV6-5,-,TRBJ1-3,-,TGTGCCAGCAGTTACTCTCCTGGGGAAGGTTGGAACACCATATATTTT,CASSYSPGEGWNTIYF
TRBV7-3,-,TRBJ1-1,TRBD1,TGTGCCAGCAGCTCTAGGGGGCTGAACACTGAAGCTTTCTTT,CASSSRGLNTEAFF
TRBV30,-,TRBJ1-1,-,TGTGCCTGGTGGACGGGTTTGTCGTGGACTGAAGCTTTCTTT,CAWWTGLSWTEAFF
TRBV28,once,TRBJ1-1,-,TGTGCCAGCAGTCTTGGGGGCGCTTCCGAAGCTTTCTTT,CASSLGGASEAFF
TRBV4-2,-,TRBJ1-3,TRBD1,TGTGCCAGCAGCCAAAGGGGACAGGGTTCCTCTGGAAACACCATATATTTT,CASSQRGQGSSGNTIYF
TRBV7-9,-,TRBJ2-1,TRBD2,TGTGCCAGCAGCCTTCGAGCGGGAGAAAGATACAATGAGCAGTTCTTC,CASSLRAGERYNEQFF
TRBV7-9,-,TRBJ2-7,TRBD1,TGTGCCAGCAGCCACACAGGGGGCTCCTACGAGCAGTACTTC,CASSHTGGSYEQYF
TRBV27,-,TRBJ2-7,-,TGTGCCAGCAGTTCAACACTGATCTCCTACGAGCAGTACTTC,CASSSTLISYEQYF
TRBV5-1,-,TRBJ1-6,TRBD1,TGCGCCAGCAGCACGGGGCCGGGACAGGGAAGTTCACCCCTCCACTTT,CASSTGPGQGSSPLHF
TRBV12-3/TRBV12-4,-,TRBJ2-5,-,TGTGCCAGCAGTCGGGGGGAGACCCAGTACTTC,CASSRGETQYF
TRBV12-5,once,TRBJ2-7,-,TGTGCTAGTGGTTTGGTACTGGACAGAACCTACGAGCAGTACTTC,CASGLVLDRTYEQYF
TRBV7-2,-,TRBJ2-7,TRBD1,TGTGCCAGCAGCCACGGTGGGACAGGAAGCTACGAGCAGTACTTC,CASSHGGTGSYEQYF
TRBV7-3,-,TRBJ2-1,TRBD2,TGTGCCAGCAGCTTGTTAGCGGGGGAGCAGTTCTTC,CASSLLAGEQFF
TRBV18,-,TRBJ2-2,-,TGTGCCAGCTCACCTCTTGAACAAAGCACCGGGGAGCTGTTTTTT,CASSPLEQSTGELFF
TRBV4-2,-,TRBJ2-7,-,TGTGCCAGCAGCCAAGTAGAAGGGACCGCCGACGAGCAGTACTTC,CASSQVEGTADEQYF
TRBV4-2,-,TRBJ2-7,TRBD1,TGTGCCAGCAGCCAAGGACAGGGAGCATACGAGCAGTACTTC,CASSQGQGAYEQYF
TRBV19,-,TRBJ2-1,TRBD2,TGTGCCAGTAGTACCCATAGGGGGACTAGCGGGAGGGGCTTCAATGAGCAGTTCTTC,CASSTHRGTSGRGFNEQFF
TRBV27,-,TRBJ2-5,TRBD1,TGTGCCAGCAGCTGGGGACAGGACCAAGAGACCCAGTACTTC,CASSWGQDQETQYF
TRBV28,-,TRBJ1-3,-,TGTGCCAGCACCCAATACGCCTCTGGAAACACCATATATTTT,CASTQYASGNTIYF
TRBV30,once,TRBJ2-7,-,TGTGCCCGGCGCGCAGGGGGGTCCTACGAGCAGTACTTC,CARRAGGSYEQYF
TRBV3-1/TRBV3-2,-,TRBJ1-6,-,TGTGCCAGCAGCCCTTGGGGGAGCTCCTATAATTCACCCCTCCACTTT,CASSPWGSSYNSPLHF
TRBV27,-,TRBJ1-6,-,TGTGCCAGCGGGGGGAGGGGGTACAATTCACCCCTCCACTTT,CASGGRGYNSPLHF
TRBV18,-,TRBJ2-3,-,TGTGCCAGCTCACCTCCTCGGACTGTAGATAGCACAGATACGCAGTATTTT,CASSPPRTVDSTDTQYF
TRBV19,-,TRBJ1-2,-,TGTGCCAGTAGCACAAATTCCGGGACTCTCTATGGCTACACCTTC,CASSTNSGTLYGYTF
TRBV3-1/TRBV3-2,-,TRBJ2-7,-,TGTGCCAGCAGCCATGGACAGACCTACGAGCAGTACTTC,CASSHGQTYEQYF
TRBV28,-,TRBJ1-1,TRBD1,TGTGCCAGCAGAGGGACAGGGGCGTCGAACACTGAAGCTTTCTTT,CASRGTGASNTEAFF
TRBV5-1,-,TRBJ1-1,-,TGCGCCAGCAGCTCGACAACGAACACTGAAGCTTTCTTT,CASSSTTNTEAFF